A selection of T cell receptor beta chains follows, all from one sample in a study of human thymus T cells. The data were produced by immunoSEQ multiplex PCR, yet TCRdb's version contains in-frame clones alone and is incomplete. Here the sample spans roughly 120,000 clones, 90% to 95% being singletons. The material sequenced was thymus tissue. These receptors came from a boy under three years old with a congenital heart defect but otherwise immunologically healthy. Both conserved end residues are part of each CDR3. D genes are given only for firm matches. The size entry is marked missing in some rows and otherwise reads once, few, many or a size class.

D: -
J: TRBJ1-2
size: -
V: TRBV9
CDR3: CASSVIPGPPLVDYGYTF
DNA: TGTGCCAGCAGCGTTATCCCAGGACCGCCATTAGTAGACTATGGCTACACCTTC

D: -
J: TRBJ1-2
size: -
V: TRBV5-6
CDR3: CASSLAVPGPRYGYTF
DNA: TGTGCCAGCAGCTTGGCCGTCCCGGGGCCGCGGTATGGCTACACCTTC

D: TRBD1
J: TRBJ1-6
size: once
V: TRBV11-2
CDR3: CASSSYRGGHNSPLHF
DNA: TGTGCCAGCAGCTCTTACAGGGGTGGCCATAATTCACCCCTCCACTTT

D: -
J: TRBJ1-1
size: few
V: TRBV19
CDR3: CASRTGGTEAFF
DNA: TGTGCCAGTCGGACTGGGGGGACTGAAGCTTTCTTT

D: -
J: TRBJ2-1
size: -
V: TRBV5-4
CDR3: CASSLTAGLYNEQFF
DNA: TGTGCCAGCAGCTTGACTGCGGGTCTTTACAATGAGCAGTTCTTC

D: -
J: TRBJ2-7
size: -
V: TRBV5-1
CDR3: CASSSLWTAGGYYEQYF
DNA: TGCGCCAGCAGCTCGCTTTGGACTGCAGGAGGGTACTACGAGCAGTACTTC

D: -
J: TRBJ2-5
size: -
V: TRBV28
CDR3: CASSLGSTQETQYF
DNA: TGTGCCAGCAGTTTAGGCTCTACCCAAGAGACCCAGTACTTC

D: TRBD1
J: TRBJ2-7
size: -
V: TRBV7-7
CDR3: CASSLSFGTASYEQYF
DNA: TGTGCTAGCAGCTTATCCTTCGGGACAGCTTCCTACGAGCAGTACTTC

D: TRBD2
J: TRBJ2-3
size: -
V: TRBV6-4
CDR3: CASSDPSGGATDTQYF
DNA: TGTGCCAGCAGTGACCCTAGCGGGGGGGCCACAGATACGCAGTATTTT

D: TRBD1
J: TRBJ1-3
size: -
V: TRBV4-1
CDR3: CASSPSAGTVRNTIYF
DNA: TGCGCCAGCAGCCCTTCCGCCGGGACAGTTAGAAACACCATATATTTT

D: TRBD2
J: TRBJ2-2
size: -
V: TRBV7-2
CDR3: CASSFQGASGKGELFF
DNA: TGTGCCAGCAGCTTCCAAGGGGCTAGCGGAAAGGGGGAGCTGTTTTTT